The 16 T cell receptor beta chains given below trace back to one sample, sequenced in a study of sequential checkpoint blockade in melanoma. The protocol was immunoSEQ multiplex PCR, while the TCRdb copy is restricted to in-frame clones and leaves out a portion. Of 15,000 to 20,000 clones listed, 55% to 80% are singletons. Treatment here: randomized to nivolumab then ipilimumab (arm A) or the reverse (arm B). Sequences were derived from CD8+ T cells sorted from blood (inferred from file names), sampled from a patient given nivolumab and ipilimumab in sequence. Source of these receptors: a human donor with melanoma.

This clone showed up just a few times. The CDR3 coding sequence is TGTGCCAGCAGCTCCGGACAGGGAGGCGAGCAGTACTTC. Its translation is CASSSGQGGEQYF. This sequence joins TRBV7-3 and TRBJ2-7, with 8 positions matching TRBD1. Germline V gene sequence: CDR1 SGHTA, CDR2 FQGTGA. V lost 4 bases and J lost 6; bases outside the gene matches: 5. The CDR3 spans 13 residues.

The chain has TRBV7-8 and TRBJ1-4; D might be TRBD1 (5 bases). Trimming stripped 1 base from V and 3 bases from J, with 9 bases between. CDR1 is SGHVS and CDR2 is FQNEAQ in the germline V gene. This CDR3 has 15 amino acids. In DNA form, the CDR3 reads TGTGCCAGCAGCTTAGTCAGGGCCCCTAATGAAAAACTGTTTTTT. As protein: CASSLVRAPNEKLFF.

The genes are TRBV1 and TRBJ2-5; the table's D call TRBD2 went unverified against the DNA. The tail of the sequence fits TRBJ2-7 better, so the J call may be wrong. TRBV1 has pseudogene status. This CDR3 contains 16 residues. The CDR3 region is CTSSPPVAGDTYEQYF. CDR3 bases: TGCACCAGCAGCCCTCCTGTAGCGGGAGACACCTACGAGCAGTACTTC.

This clone turned up a few times. This chain joins TRBV7-9 and TRBJ2-7; 15 bases fit TRBD2. There are 16 residues in the CDR3. Germline CDR1 SEHNR, CDR2 FQNEAQ (reference sequence). The V segment lost 5 bases and the J segment 4 bases; nucleotides outside the gene matches: 6. The CDR3 bases are TGTGCCAGCAGCCAAGATGGACTAGCGGGGGGGTACGAGCAGTACTTC. Translation: CASSQDGLAGGYEQYF. Complete variable domain (other parts from reference TRBV7-9 and TRBJ2-7): DTGVSQNPRHKITKRGQNVTFRCDPISEHNRLYWYRQTLGQGPEFLTYFQNEAQLEKSRLLSDRFSAERPKGSFSTLEIQRTEQGDSAMYLCASSQDGLAGGYEQYFGPGTRLTVT.

To note about this clone: Other DNA sequences in the same sample also yield this CDR3. This chain links TRBV7-9 with TRBJ1-2; no reliable D call. CDR1 and CDR2 from the germline V gene are SEHNR and FQNEAQ (reference sequence). Trimming took off 5 bases at V and 5 bases at J, with 6 bases between the two ends. The CDR3 is made up of 11 amino acids. DNA for the CDR3: TGTGCCAGCAGCCGCGATTATGGCTACACCTTC. Amino acids: CASSRDYGYTF. Using reference TRBV7-9 and TRBJ1-2 for the parts outside the CDR3, the full variable domain is DTGVSQNPRHKITKRGQNVTFRCDPISEHNRLYWYRQTLGQGPEFLTYFQNEAQLEKSRLLSDRFSAERPKGSFSTLEIQRTEQGDSAMYLCASSRDYGYTFGSGTRLTVV.

CDR3 residues: CASRRQGSSYEQYF. The CDR3 DNA sequence: TGTGCCAGCCGACGACAGGGAAGCTCCTACGAGCAGTACTTC. This chain connects TRBV28 to TRBJ2-7; 7 positions agree with TRBD1. This CDR3 contains 14 residues. The V gene end was trimmed by 8 bases and the J gene end by 0 bases; junction bases not matched to a gene: 7. Germline V gives CDR1 MDHEN, CDR2 SYDVKM.

The chain couples TRBV15 to TRBJ1-2, with 10 positions matching TRBD1. Germline CDR1 LNHNV, CDR2 YYDKDF (reference sequence). V was clipped by 1 base and J by 7 bases; unmatched bases: 9. CDR3 length: 16 amino acids. In nucleotides, the CDR3 is TGTGCCACCAGCAGAGTTGTGGGACAGGGGTGGAGTGGCTACACCTTC. Its translation: CATSRVVGQGWSGYTF.

This clone turned up a few times. V gene TRBV7-9 combines with J gene TRBJ1-2, with TRBD1 as a possible D gene (6 bases). In germline, CDR1 is SEHNR, CDR2 FQNEAQ (reference sequence). With 0 bases removed from V and 8 bases from J, the gap between germline ends came to 10 bases. The CDR3 loop spans 13 amino acids. The CDR3 sequence: CASSLAGGGGYTF. The CDR3, as DNA: TGTGCCAGCAGCTTAGCAGGGGGTGGAGGCTACACCTTC.

The genes are TRBV7-3 and TRBJ1-2; maybe TRBD1 (5 bases). Germline V gene data show CDR1 as SGHTA and CDR2 as FQGTGA. Trimming left V 6 bases short and J 7 bases short, with 15 bases between. The CDR3 runs to 13 residues. The CDR3 region is CASSRTGVSGYTF. CDR3 sequence (DNA): TGTGCCAGCAGTCGAACGGGGGTGAGTGGCTACACCTTC. The full variable domain, completed using reference TRBV7-3 and TRBJ1-2, is GAGVSQTPSNKVTEKGKYVELRCDPISGHTALYWYRQSLGQGPEFLIYFQGTGAADDSGLPNDRFFAVRPEGSVSTLKIQRTERGDSAVYLCASSRTGVSGYTFGSGTRLTVV.

CDR3: CASSDPGTGLYGYTF. CDR3 bases: TGTGCCAGTAGCGACCCCGGGACAGGTCTTTATGGCTACACCTTC. This rearrangement joins TRBV19 to TRBJ1-2; TRBD1 aligns across 8 bases. The V and J ends lost 6 bases and 5 bases, in that order; junction bases with no gene match: 11. Germline assignment: CDR1 LNHDA and CDR2 SQIVND (reference sequence). CDR3 size: 15 residues. The variable domain in full, with the rest retrieved from reference TRBV19 and TRBJ1-2, is DGGITQSPKYLFRKEGQNVTLSCEQNLNHDAMYWYRQDPGQGLRLIYYSQIVNDFQKGDIAEGYSVSREKKESFPLTVTSAQKNPTAFYLCASSDPGTGLYGYTFGSGTRLTVV.

The rearrangement links TRBV7-9 to TRBJ1-1; D perhaps matches TRBD1 (6 bases). The germline V gene has CDR1 SEHNR and CDR2 FQNEAQ (reference sequence). Trimming took off 5 bases at V and 5 bases at J, with 18 bases between the two ends. The CDR3 extends over 15 amino acids. CDR3 loop: CASSPRQERRTEAFF. CDR3 DNA sequence: TGTGCCAGCAGCCCCCGACAGGAAAGGAGGACTGAAGCTTTCTTT.

This clone appeared a few times. V usage is TRBV19 and J usage is TRBJ1-5, with a possible D match to TRBD1 (6 bases). Trimming left V 5 bases short and J 7 bases short, with 12 bases between. CDR3 length: 13 residues. From germline, CDR1 is LNHDA and CDR2 SQIVND (reference sequence). CDR3 amino acids: CASSVRGWQPQHF. CDR3 in DNA: TGTGCCAGTAGTGTCAGGGGTTGGCAGCCCCAGCATTTT.

The chain recombines TRBV6-6 with TRBJ1-5; D gene ambiguous. The germline V and J ends were trimmed by 11 bases and 5 bases, with 10 bases remaining between them. This CDR3 has 11 amino acids. Germline V lookup: CDR1 MNHNY, CDR2 SVGAGI (reference sequence). In DNA, the CDR3 is TGTGCCGGCGGCGGGTATCAGCCCCAGCATTTT. It translates to CAGGGYQPQHF.

This clone was recorded many times. This rearrangement joins TRBV19 to TRBJ2-2; weak D call: TRBD2 (7 bases). Germline CDR1 reads LNHDA; CDR2 reads SQIVND (reference sequence). V lost 6 bases and J 5 bases, leaving 13 bases between the germline ends. This CDR3 has 14 amino acids. CDR3 DNA: TGTGCCAGTAGCGAGGGGAGGGGGACCGGGGAGCTGTTTTTT. Translating gives CASSEGRGTGELFF.

This clone was seen only once. The CDR3 spells CASSLGRVYGYTF. The CDR3 DNA sequence: TGCGCCAGCAGCTTGGGACGGGTCTATGGCTACACCTTC. The chain combines TRBV5-1 with TRBJ1-2; D not certain. The CDR3 contains 13 residues. The V gene lost 0 bases and the J gene lost 4 bases, with 7 bases spanning the gap. CDR1 and CDR2 (germline): SGHRS, YFSETQ.

DNA of the CDR3: TGTGCCAGCAGCTTAGGGGGGCAGGGGGCAGACGAGCAGTACTTC. It codes for CASSLGGQGADEQYF. V and J are TRBV7-9 and TRBJ2-7, with 8 positions matching TRBD1. The CDR3 contains 15 residues. J lost 5 bases, V lost 1 base, and 7 bases had no gene match. The germline V gene encodes CDR1 SEHNR and CDR2 FQNEAQ (reference sequence).